This record covers a single T cell receptor beta chain. The sample is drawn from a study of blood T cell repertoires in COVID-19. Study at large: COVID-19 samples from acute and convalescent phases originated in the United States, Italy and Spain. Sources were T cells, B-cell-depleted T cells, or PBMCs; the material itself was cDNA or gDNA.

Between the trimmed V and J ends, which lost 2 bases and 6 bases, there was a span of 11 bases. Per germline, CDR1 MNHEY and CDR2 SVGAGI. CDR3 length equals 14 residues. Authors' processing steps: Estimation of nucleated cell counts was performed using reference gene primer amplification. The table came from immunoSEQ multiplex PCR; TCRdb's copy has only in-frame clones and leaves some out. V and J calls and clone size come straight from that table; D and trimming were deduced from the DNA. This sample has roughly 280,000 clones, with 75% to 90% found just once. The receptor's source is a man aged 60-69 years who had recovered from COVID-19. Sequencing input: peripheral blood. The J gene is TRBJ2-1, the V gene TRBV6-5, with TRBD1 as a possible D gene (6 bases). CDR3 residues: CASSYQGQTNEQFF. The CDR3 coding sequence is TGTGCCAGCAGTTACCAGGGGCAGACCAATGAGCAGTTCTTC.